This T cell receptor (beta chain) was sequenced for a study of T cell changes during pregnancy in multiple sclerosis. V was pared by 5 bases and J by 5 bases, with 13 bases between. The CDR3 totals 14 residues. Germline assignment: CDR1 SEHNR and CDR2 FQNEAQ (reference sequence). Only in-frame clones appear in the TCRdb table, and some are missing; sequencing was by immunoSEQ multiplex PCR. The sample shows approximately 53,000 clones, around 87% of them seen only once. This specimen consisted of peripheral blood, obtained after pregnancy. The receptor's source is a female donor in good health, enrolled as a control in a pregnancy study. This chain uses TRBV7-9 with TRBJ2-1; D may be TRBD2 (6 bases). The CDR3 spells CASSQGGSDNEQFF. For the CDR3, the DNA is TGTGCCAGCAGCCAGGGAGGCTCGGACAATGAGCAGTTCTTC.